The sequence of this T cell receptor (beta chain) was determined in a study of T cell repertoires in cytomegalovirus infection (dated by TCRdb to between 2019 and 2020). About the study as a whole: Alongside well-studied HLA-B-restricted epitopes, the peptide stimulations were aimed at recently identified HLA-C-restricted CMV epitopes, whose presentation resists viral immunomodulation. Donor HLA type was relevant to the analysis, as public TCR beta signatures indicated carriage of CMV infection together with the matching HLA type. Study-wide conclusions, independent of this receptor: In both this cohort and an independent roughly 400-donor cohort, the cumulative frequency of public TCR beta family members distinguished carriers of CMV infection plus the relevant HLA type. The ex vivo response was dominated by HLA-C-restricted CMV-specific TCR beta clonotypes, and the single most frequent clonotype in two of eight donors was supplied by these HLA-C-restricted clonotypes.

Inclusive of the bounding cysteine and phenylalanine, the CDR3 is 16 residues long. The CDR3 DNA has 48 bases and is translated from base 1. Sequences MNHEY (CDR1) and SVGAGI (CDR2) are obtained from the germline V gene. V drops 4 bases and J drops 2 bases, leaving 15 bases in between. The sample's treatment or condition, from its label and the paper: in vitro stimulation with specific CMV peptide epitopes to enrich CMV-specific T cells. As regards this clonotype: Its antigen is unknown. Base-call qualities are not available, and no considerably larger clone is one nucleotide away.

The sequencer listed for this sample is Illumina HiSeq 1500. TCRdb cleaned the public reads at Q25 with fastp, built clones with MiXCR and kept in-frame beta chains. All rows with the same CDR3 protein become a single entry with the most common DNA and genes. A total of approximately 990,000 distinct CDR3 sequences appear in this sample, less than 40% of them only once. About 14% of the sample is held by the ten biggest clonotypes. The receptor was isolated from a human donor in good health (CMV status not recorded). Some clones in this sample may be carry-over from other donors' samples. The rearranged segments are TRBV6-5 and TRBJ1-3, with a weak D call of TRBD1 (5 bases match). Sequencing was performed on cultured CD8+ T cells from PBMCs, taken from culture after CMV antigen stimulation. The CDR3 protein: CASSSGPLGPGNTIYF. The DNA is TGTGCCAGCAGTTCCGGGCCTCTGGGACCTGGAAACACCATATATTTT.